Following are 31 T cell receptor beta chains from one sample sequenced in a study of CD8 T cells in ankylosing spondylitis. TCRdb passed the 5' RACE reads through MiXCR, listing each CDR3 protein once. The profile shows roughly 280,000 distinct CDR3 sequences, 15% to 25% of them singletons. Sequenced material: blood, either unsorted or a sorted T cell fraction (not recorded which). The receptors originated from a male donor with ankylosing spondylitis or in good health (not recorded which).

This clonotype was recorded a few times. CDR3 in DNA: TGTGCCAGCAGTTGGGGACGGAGTAGCACAGATACGCAGTATTTT. Its translation: CASSWGRSSTDTQYF. V gene TRBV12-3 or TRBV12-4 combines with J gene TRBJ2-3, with D possibly called TRBD1 or TRBD2 (5 bases each). The CDR3 loop spans 15 amino acids. Trimming removed 4 bases from V and 0 bases from J, with 11 bases in between.

This clonotype was recorded a few times. This chain uses TRBV9 with TRBJ1-5, with 7 positions matching TRBD1. J lost 5 bases, V lost 4 bases, and 3 bases had no gene match. The CDR3 sequence is 13 residues long. Germline CDR1 is SGDLS and CDR2 is YYNGEE. Written as DNA, the CDR3 is TGTGCCAGCAGCCGACAGGGCGATCAGCCCCAGCATTTT. The encoded protein is CASSRQGDQPQHF.

In this sample, this clonotype turned up a few times. V usage is TRBV5-1 and J usage is TRBJ2-5; perhaps TRBD1 as D (5 bases). Per the germline V gene, CDR1 is SGHRS and CDR2 is YFSETQ. Trimming took off 4 bases at V and 1 base at J, with 14 bases between the two ends. This CDR3 is 15 amino acids long. The CDR3 DNA follows: TGCGCCAGCAGCCCCATACAGGAACTCCAAGAGACCCAGTACTTC. It yields the protein CASSPIQELQETQYF.

Ten or more counts support this clonotype. V and J are TRBV20-1 and TRBJ2-5; tentative D call: TRBD1 (6 bases). Germline CDR1 and CDR2: DFQATT and SNEGSKA (reference sequence). The CDR3 runs to 15 residues. With 2 bases removed from V and 2 bases from J, the gap between germline ends came to 15 bases. Here the CDR3 reads CSARPGTRYQETQYF. CDR3 coding DNA: TGCAGTGCTAGACCCGGGACAAGGTATCAAGAGACCCAGTACTTC.

This clonotype was seen a few times. The chain has TRBV12-3 or TRBV12-4 and TRBJ1-2, with D tentatively TRBD1 (5 bases). Trimming took 6 bases from V and 7 from J, leaving 21 bases between them. The CDR3 has 15 amino acids. This chain's CDR3 is CASSRQGLVRGGYTF. The CDR3 DNA is TGTGCCAGCAGCCGCCAGGGACTAGTCCGGGGTGGCTACACCTTC.

In DNA, the CDR3 is TGTGCCAGCAGTGAAACCGCAACCGGGGAGCTGTTTTTT. Translation: CASSETATGELFF. The rearrangement uses TRBV6-1 and TRBJ2-2; D is ambiguous. Looked up from germline, CDR1 is MNHNS and CDR2 is SASEGT. The V end lost 2 bases, the J end lost 5 bases, and 6 bases lay between the germline ends. The CDR3 extends over 13 amino acids.

The chain is built from TRBV6-1 and TRBJ1-4; 8 bases agree with TRBD1. The CDR3 covers 14 residues. From germline, CDR1 is MNHNS and CDR2 SASEGT. Unmatched junction bases numbered 8, after V lost 10 bases and J lost 4 bases. CDR3 coding DNA: TGTGCCAACAGGACAGGGTTTCTTAATGAAAAACTGTTTTTT. The encoded protein is CANRTGFLNEKLFF.

This clonotype was detected many times. The rearrangement links TRBV10-3 to TRBJ1-4; possible D gene TRBD1, 6 bases. There are 15 residues in the CDR3. The V and J ends lost 3 bases and 5 bases respectively, with 13 bases between them. Germline CDR1 reads ENHRY; CDR2 reads SYGVKD. The CDR3 nucleotides are TGTGCCATCAGTGAAAGAGGAACAGGGAATGAAAAACTGTTTTTT. This encodes CAISERGTGNEKLFF.

In its sample, this clonotype was seen once. This chain joins TRBV7-2 and TRBJ1-1; no clear D. The CDR3 has 12 residues. CDR1 is SGHTA, CDR2 FQGNSA, per germline. V was cut by 5 bases and J by 11 bases, with 15 bases left in between. CDR3 in amino acids: CASSRPELAAFF. In DNA form, the CDR3 reads TGTGCCAGCAGCCGACCAGAATTAGCGGCTTTCTTT.

The rearrangement joins TRBV5-1 to TRBJ1-1, with D perhaps matching TRBD1 (6 bases). V was pared by 4 bases and J by 5 bases, with 18 bases between. The CDR3 totals 15 residues. CDR1 and CDR2 from the germline V gene are SGHRS and YFSETQ. CDR3 region: CASSRLGGAQTEAFF. The DNA of the CDR3 is TGCGCCAGCAGCCGCCTCGGGGGCGCTCAGACTGAAGCTTTCTTT.

The V call is TRBV20-1, the J call TRBJ2-5; 7 bases align to TRBD1. In germline, CDR1 is DFQATT, CDR2 SNEGSKA (reference sequence). Trimming at V came to 6 bases and at J to 5 bases, leaving 12 bases not matched to a gene. The CDR3 is 14 residues long. This CDR3 reads CSAGIQGKWETQYF. As DNA, the CDR3 is TGCAGTGCCGGGATACAGGGGAAGTGGGAGACCCAGTACTTC.

The rearrangement joins TRBV5-1 to TRBJ2-3, with TRBD1 identical over 7 bases. With 4 bases clipped from V and 4 bases from J, the junction kept 9 bases outside the gene matches. CDR1 is SGHRS, CDR2 YFSETQ, per germline. This CDR3 region has 15 residues. CDR3 amino acids: CASSAGQAGPDTQYF. CDR3 DNA: TGCGCCAGCAGCGCCGGACAGGCAGGGCCAGATACGCAGTATTTT.

The chain links TRBV7-2 to TRBJ2-2, with 10 nucleotides matching TRBD1. J was trimmed by 4 bases and V by 3 bases; bases with no gene match: 5. Germline values: CDR1 SGHTA, CDR2 FQGNSA. The CDR3 loop spans 16 amino acids. The CDR3 DNA is TGTGCCAGCAGCTTTACGACAGGGGGCAGCACCGGGGAGCTGTTTTTT. This gives the protein CASSFTTGGSTGELFF.

The chain joins TRBV9 to TRBJ2-1; D possibly corresponds to TRBD2 (5 bases). Per germline, CDR1 SGDLS and CDR2 YYNGEE. V was pared by 0 bases and J by 1 base, with 5 bases between. This CDR3 is built from 14 residues. CDR3 sequence reads: CASSVGLSYNEQFF. CDR3 nucleotide sequence: TGTGCCAGCAGCGTAGGACTATCCTACAATGAGCAGTTCTTC.

The chain recombines TRBV9 with TRBJ2-2; TRBD2 is a possible D gene (5 bases). V lost 4 bases and J lost 7, with 11 bases in between. Germline V gene sequence: CDR1 SGDLS, CDR2 YYNGEE. The CDR3 runs 13 residues. The CDR3 is CASSPREGGELFF. CDR3 sequence (DNA): TGTGCCAGCAGCCCCCGGGAAGGCGGGGAGCTGTTTTTT.

In its sample, this clonotype was seen many times. J is TRBJ2-7 and V is TRBV10-3; 7 nucleotides match TRBD1. The germline V gene encodes CDR1 ENHRY and CDR2 SYGVKD. Trimming at V came to 9 bases and at J to 1 base, leaving 9 bases not matched to a gene. This CDR3 contains 14 residues. The CDR3 DNA follows: TGTGCCATTGCGGACAGGACAGATTCCTACGAGCAGTACGTC. It specifies CAIADRTDSYEQYV.

This clonotype was seen only a few times. This chain joins TRBV20-1 and TRBJ2-5; a possible D gene is TRBD2 (5 bases). The V end was cut by 6 bases, the J end by 1 base, with 15 bases between. Germline-derived CDR1 and CDR2 are DFQATT and SNEGSKA (reference sequence). CDR3 length equals 14 residues. CDR3 DNA sequence: TGCAGTGCGGGCCGGGTCGGGGTCCAAGAGACCCAGTACTTC. Amino acids: CSAGRVGVQETQYF.

This clonotype turned up a few times. The chain recombines TRBV7-3 with TRBJ2-1; D may be TRBD2 (5 bases). The germline V and J ends were trimmed by 0 bases and 4 bases, with 13 bases remaining between them. Germline V gives CDR1 SGHTA, CDR2 FQGTGA. The CDR3 spans 16 residues. This CDR3 is CASSLTPSPAYNEQFF. The CDR3 DNA is TGTGCCAGCAGCTTAACGCCTAGCCCTGCTTACAATGAGCAGTTCTTC.

This clonotype was seen a few times. The rearrangement uses TRBV5-1 and TRBJ2-3, with 9 bases lining up with TRBD2. This CDR3 contains 14 residues. With 5 bases clipped from V and 7 bases from J, the junction kept 8 bases outside the gene matches. Looked up from germline, CDR1 is SGHRS and CDR2 is YFSETQ. For the CDR3, the DNA is TGCGCCAGCAGTGAGACTAGCGGCGGGAATACGCAGTATTTT. Amino acids: CASSETSGGNTQYF.

This clonotype occurred many times. The J gene is TRBJ2-5, the V gene TRBV6-1, with 10 bases matching TRBD2. Trimming cost V 7 bases and J 0 bases; bases outside gene matches: 11. The length of the CDR3 is 17 residues. The germline V gene has CDR1 MNHNS and CDR2 SASEGT. Here the CDR3 reads CASNRGRLAGDQETQYF. The CDR3 nucleotides read TGTGCCAGCAACCGGGGGAGGCTAGCGGGGGACCAAGAGACCCAGTACTTC.

V and J are TRBV5-1 and TRBJ1-2, with no clear D. With 0 bases removed from V and 1 base from J, the gap between germline ends came to 10 bases. Germline CDR1 SGHRS, CDR2 YFSETQ. The CDR3 is 15 amino acids. For the CDR3, the DNA is TGCGCCAGCAGCTTGGACTCCGGGAGTAACTATGGCTACACCTTC. It translates to CASSLDSGSNYGYTF.

This clonotype showed up just a few times. The chain uses TRBV20-1 and TRBJ2-1; 9 bases are a match to TRBD2. The length of the CDR3 is 13 residues. After removal of 3 bases from V and 10 bases from J, the junction contained 7 bases not matched to a gene. Germline loops: CDR1 DFQATT, CDR2 SNEGSKA (reference sequence). The CDR3 DNA reads as TGCAGTGCTAGTCTAGCGGGGAACACCGAGCAGTTCTTC. It translates to CSASLAGNTEQFF.

The V gene is TRBV11-2, the J gene TRBJ1-3; 8 bases are shared with TRBD1. Germline assignment: CDR1 SGHAT and CDR2 FQNNGV. V shed 5 bases, J shed 4 bases, and the junction held 7 bases outside the gene matches. CDR3 length: 15 residues. As DNA, the CDR3 is TGTGCCAGCAGCCCAGGATGGGACAGGGGAAACACCATATATTTT. This codes for CASSPGWDRGNTIYF.

This sequence joins TRBV7-6 and TRBJ1-1; TRBD1 matches 8 bases. CDR1 and CDR2 from the germline V gene are SGHVS and FNYEAQ. The CDR3 length is 16 residues. With 2 bases clipped from V and 5 bases from J, the junction kept 10 bases outside the gene matches. For the CDR3, the DNA is TGTGCCAGCAGCTTAACCGCCGGACAGGGAGGAACTGAAGCTTTCTTT. The encoded protein is CASSLTAGQGGTEAFF.

This clonotype was observed a handful of times. This chain connects TRBV20-1 to TRBJ2-7; D might be TRBD1 or TRBD2, each matching 6 bases. CDR1 and CDR2 from the germline V gene are DFQATT and SNEGSKA (reference sequence). The V end was cut by 0 bases, the J end by 4 bases, with 16 bases between. The CDR3 is 15 residues long. CDR3 nucleotides: TGCAGTGCTAGAGATTCCCGGGGGCCTTCATACGAGCAGTACGTC. Translated: CSARDSRGPSYEQYV.

The chain has TRBV29-1 and TRBJ2-5; D call uncertain. V was shortened by 5 bases and J by 2 bases, with 12 bases between the two germline ends. The CDR3 is 13 amino acids. CDR1 SQVTM and CDR2 ANQGSEA come from the germline V gene. DNA of the CDR3: TGCAGCGTTATTAGCAGACTTCAAGAGACCCAGTACTTC. Its protein product is CSVISRLQETQYF. Supplemented by reference TRBV29-1 and TRBJ2-5, the full variable domain reads SAVISQKPSRDICQRGTSLTIQCQVDSQVTMMFWYRQQPGQSLTLIATANQGSEATYESGFVIDKFPISRPNLTFSTLTVSNMSPEDSSIYLCSVISRLQETQYFGPGTRLLVL.

V is TRBV6-1 and J is TRBJ2-5; 9 bases map to TRBD2. The CDR3 has 13 amino acids. The germline gives CDR1 MNHNS, CDR2 SASEGT. The V and J ends lost 6 bases and 5 bases, in that order; junction bases with no gene match: 4. CDR3 DNA sequence: TGTGCCAGCAGCGGGACTAGCTTTGAGACCCAGTACTTC. Residues: CASSGTSFETQYF.

This clonotype was seen only a few times. This chain joins TRBV12-3 or TRBV12-4 and TRBJ2-5; D gene ambiguous. The length of the CDR3 is 13 residues. V was clipped by 6 bases and J by 0 bases, with 8 bases between them. CDR3 residues: CASRLRYQETQYF. CDR3 nucleotide sequence: TGTGCCAGCAGGCTGCGGTACCAAGAGACCCAGTACTTC.

V usage is TRBV5-1 and J usage is TRBJ2-3; 7 bases fit TRBD2. Germline V lookup: CDR1 SGHRS, CDR2 YFSETQ. This CDR3 comprises 16 residues. V gave up 3 bases and J gave up 2 bases; unmatched junction bases: 9. The CDR3 spells CASSSGTIGPTDTQYF. The CDR3, as DNA: TGCGCCAGCAGCTCCGGGACTATCGGACCCACAGATACGCAGTATTTT.

At least ten counts were recorded for this clonotype. This chain joins TRBV20-1 and TRBJ2-7; TRBD1 matches 10 bases. The CDR3 is made up of 13 amino acids. Germline V lookup: CDR1 DFQATT, CDR2 SNEGSKA (reference sequence). V dropped 6 bases and J dropped 4; count of bases not matched to a gene: 6. The CDR3: CSAWDRGSYEQYV. In DNA, the CDR3 is TGCAGTGCGTGGGACAGGGGATCATACGAGCAGTACGTC.

This clonotype was counted only a few times. V gene TRBV4-2 combines with J gene TRBJ2-2; D is uncertain. CDR3 length: 18 amino acids. Germline CDR1 is LGHNA and CDR2 is YNFKEQ. Trimming pared 0 bases from V and 3 bases from J, leaving 17 bases between. Written as DNA, the CDR3 is TGTGCCAGCAGCCAAGATTGGCGCGGAAGCTCGCACACCGGGGAGCTGTTTTTT. This translates into CASSQDWRGSSHTGELFF.